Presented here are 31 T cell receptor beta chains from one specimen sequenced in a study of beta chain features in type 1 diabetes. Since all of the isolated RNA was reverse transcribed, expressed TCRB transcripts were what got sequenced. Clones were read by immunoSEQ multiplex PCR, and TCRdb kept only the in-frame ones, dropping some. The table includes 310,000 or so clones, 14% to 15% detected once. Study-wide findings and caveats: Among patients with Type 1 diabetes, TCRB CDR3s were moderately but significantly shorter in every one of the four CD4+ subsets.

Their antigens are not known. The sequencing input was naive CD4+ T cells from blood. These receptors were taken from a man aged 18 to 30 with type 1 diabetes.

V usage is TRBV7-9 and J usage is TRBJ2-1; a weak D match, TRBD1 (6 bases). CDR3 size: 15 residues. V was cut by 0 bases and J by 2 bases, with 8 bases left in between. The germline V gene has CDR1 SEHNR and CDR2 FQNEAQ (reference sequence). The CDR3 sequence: CASSLARDTYNEQFF. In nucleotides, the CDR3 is TGTGCCAGCAGCTTAGCGAGGGACACCTACAATGAGCAGTTCTTC. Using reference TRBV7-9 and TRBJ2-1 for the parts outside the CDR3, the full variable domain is DTGVSQNPRHKITKRGQNVTFRCDPISEHNRLYWYRQTLGQGPEFLTYFQNEAQLEKSRLLSDRFSAERPKGSFSTLEIQRTEQGDSAMYLCASSLARDTYNEQFFGPGTRLTVL.

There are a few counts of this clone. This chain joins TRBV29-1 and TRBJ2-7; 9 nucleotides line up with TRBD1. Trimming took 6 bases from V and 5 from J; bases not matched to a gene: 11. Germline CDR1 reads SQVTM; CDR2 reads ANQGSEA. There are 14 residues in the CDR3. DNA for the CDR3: TGCAGCGTGGGGTTTGGGACAGGGAGTCACGAGCAGTACTTC. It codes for CSVGFGTGSHEQYF.

The CDR3 coding sequence is TGTGCCAGCTCCACCGAATCGAGAACAGGGGTACGAAGCCACGAGCAGTACTTC. This encodes CASSTESRTGVRSHEQYF. The chain couples TRBV18 to TRBJ2-7; 7 bases are shared with TRBD1. The CDR3 runs to 18 residues. In germline, CDR1 is KGHSH, CDR2 LQKENI. The ends lost 6 bases at V and 5 bases at J; junction bases unmatched: 22.

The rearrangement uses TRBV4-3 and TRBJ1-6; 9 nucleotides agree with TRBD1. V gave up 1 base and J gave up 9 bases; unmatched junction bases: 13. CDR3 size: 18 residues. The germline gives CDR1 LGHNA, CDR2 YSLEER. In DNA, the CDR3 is TGCGCCAGCAGCCAAGCACCCCGAACAGGGGGCGCGGGTTCACCCCTCCACTTT. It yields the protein CASSQAPRTGGAGSPLHF.

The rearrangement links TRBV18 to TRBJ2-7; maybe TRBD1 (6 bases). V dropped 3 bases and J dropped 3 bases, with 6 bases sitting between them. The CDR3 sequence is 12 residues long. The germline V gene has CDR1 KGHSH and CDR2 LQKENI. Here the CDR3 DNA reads TGTGCCAGCTCACCGGGACACTACGAGCAGTACTTC. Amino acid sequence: CASSPGHYEQYF.

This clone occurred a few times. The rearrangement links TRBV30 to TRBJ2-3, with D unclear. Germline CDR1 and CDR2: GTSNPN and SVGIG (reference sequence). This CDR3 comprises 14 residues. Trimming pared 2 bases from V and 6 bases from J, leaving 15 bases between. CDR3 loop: CAWSKRLLGDTQYF. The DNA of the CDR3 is TGTGCCTGGAGTAAACGACTCCTTGGGGATACGCAGTATTTT.

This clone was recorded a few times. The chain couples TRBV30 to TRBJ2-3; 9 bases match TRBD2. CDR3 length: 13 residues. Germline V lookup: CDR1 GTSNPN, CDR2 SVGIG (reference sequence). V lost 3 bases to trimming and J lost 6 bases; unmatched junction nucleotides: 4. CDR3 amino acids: CAWRIAGADTQYF. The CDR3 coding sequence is TGTGCCTGGAGGATAGCGGGAGCCGATACGCAGTATTTT. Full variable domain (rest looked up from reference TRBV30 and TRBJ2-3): SQTIHQWPATLVQPVGSPLSLECTVEGTSNPNLYWYRQAAGRGLQLLFYSVGIGQISSEVPQNLSASRPQDRQFILSSKKLLLSDSGFYLCAWRIAGADTQYFGPGTRLTVL.

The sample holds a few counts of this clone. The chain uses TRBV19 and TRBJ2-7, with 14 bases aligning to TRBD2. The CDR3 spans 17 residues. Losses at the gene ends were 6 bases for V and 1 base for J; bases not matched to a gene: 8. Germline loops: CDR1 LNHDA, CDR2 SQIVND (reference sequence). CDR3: CASSRGLAGGGSYEQYF. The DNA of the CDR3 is TGTGCCAGTAGCAGAGGACTAGCGGGAGGAGGATCCTACGAGCAGTACTTC.

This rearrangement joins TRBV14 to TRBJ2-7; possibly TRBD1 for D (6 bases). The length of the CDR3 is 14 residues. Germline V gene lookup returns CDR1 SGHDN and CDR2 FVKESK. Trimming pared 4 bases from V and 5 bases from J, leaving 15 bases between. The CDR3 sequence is CASSRLGQYDEQYF. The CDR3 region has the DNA TGTGCCAGCAGCCGGCTGGGACAATATGACGAGCAGTACTTC.

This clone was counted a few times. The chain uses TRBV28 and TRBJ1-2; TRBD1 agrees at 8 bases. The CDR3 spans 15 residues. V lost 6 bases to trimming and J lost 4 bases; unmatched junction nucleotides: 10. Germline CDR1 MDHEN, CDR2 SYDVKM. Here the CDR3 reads CASSVGQGPIYGYTF. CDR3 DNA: TGTGCCAGCAGCGTTGGACAGGGCCCTATCTATGGCTACACCTTC.

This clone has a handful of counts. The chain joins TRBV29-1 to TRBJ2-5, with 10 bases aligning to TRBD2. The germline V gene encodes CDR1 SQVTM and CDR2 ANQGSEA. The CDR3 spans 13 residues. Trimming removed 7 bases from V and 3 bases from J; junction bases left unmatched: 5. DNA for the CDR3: TGCAGCGCCAAAACTAGCGGGGAAGAGACCCAGTACTTC. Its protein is CSAKTSGEETQYF.

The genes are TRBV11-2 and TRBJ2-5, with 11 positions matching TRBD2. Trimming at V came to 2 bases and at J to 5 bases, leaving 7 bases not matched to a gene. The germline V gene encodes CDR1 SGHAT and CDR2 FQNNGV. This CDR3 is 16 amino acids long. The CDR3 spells CASSLFTSGSSETQYF. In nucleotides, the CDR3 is TGTGCCAGCAGCTTATTTACTAGCGGGAGTTCGGAGACCCAGTACTTC.

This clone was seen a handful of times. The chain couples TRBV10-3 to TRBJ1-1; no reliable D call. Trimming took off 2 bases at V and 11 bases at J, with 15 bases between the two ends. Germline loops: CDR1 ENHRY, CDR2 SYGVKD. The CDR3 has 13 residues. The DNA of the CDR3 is TGTGCCATCAGTGAGCCAGAGGGTTTTGAGGCTTTCTTT. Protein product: CAISEPEGFEAFF.

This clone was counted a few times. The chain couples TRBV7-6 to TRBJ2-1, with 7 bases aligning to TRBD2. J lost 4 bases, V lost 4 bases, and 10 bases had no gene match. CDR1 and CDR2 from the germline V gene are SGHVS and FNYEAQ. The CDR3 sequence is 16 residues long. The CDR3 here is CASSSPPGAGYNEQFF. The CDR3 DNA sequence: TGTGCCAGCAGCTCCCCACCGGGAGCGGGATACAATGAGCAGTTCTTC.

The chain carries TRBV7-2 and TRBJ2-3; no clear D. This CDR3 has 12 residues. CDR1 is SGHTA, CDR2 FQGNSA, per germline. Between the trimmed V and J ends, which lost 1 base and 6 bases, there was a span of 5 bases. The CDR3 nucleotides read TGTGCCAGCAGCTTAGAACAGGATACGCAGTATTTT. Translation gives CASSLEQDTQYF.

The CDR3 nucleotides are TGTGCCAGTTATTCTCACAGGACCTGGGGCACTGAAGCTTTCTTT. Encoded protein: CASYSHRTWGTEAFF. V gene TRBV19 combines with J gene TRBJ1-1, with a possible D match to TRBD1 (5 bases). This CDR3 contains 15 residues. Germline CDR1 is LNHDA and CDR2 is SQIVND (reference sequence). V dropped 8 bases and J dropped 4 bases, with 20 bases sitting between them.

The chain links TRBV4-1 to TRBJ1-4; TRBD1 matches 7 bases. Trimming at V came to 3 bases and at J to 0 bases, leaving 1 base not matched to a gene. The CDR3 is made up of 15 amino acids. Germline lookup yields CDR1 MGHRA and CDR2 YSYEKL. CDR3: CASSHTGATNEKLFF. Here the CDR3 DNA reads TGCGCCAGCAGCCATACAGGGGCAACTAATGAAAAACTGTTTTTT.

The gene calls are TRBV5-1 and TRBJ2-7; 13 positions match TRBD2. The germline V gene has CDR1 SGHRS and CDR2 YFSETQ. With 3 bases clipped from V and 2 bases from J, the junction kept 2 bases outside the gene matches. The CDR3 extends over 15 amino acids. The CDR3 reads CASSWTSGGPYEQYF. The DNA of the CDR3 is TGCGCCAGCAGCTGGACTAGCGGGGGCCCCTACGAGCAGTACTTC.

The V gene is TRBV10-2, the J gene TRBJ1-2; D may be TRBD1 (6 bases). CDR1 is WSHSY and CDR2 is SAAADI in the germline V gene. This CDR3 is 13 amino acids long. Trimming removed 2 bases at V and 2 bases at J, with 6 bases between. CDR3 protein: CASSETGNYGYTF. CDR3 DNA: TGCGCCAGCAGTGAGACAGGGAACTATGGCTACACCTTC.

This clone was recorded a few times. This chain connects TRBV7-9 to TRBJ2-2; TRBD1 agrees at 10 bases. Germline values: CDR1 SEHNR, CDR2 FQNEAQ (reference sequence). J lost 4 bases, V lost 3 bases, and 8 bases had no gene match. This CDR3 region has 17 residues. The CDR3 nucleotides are TGTGCCAGCAGCTTGCGGCCCCGGGACAGGGGCACCGGGGAGCTGTTTTTT. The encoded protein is CASSLRPRDRGTGELFF.

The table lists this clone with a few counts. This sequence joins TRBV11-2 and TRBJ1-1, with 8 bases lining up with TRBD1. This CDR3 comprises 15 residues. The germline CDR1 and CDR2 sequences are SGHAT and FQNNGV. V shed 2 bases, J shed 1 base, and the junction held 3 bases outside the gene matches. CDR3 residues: CASSLSGGRNTEAFF. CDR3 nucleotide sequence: TGTGCCAGCAGCTTATCAGGGGGCAGGAACACTGAAGCTTTCTTT.

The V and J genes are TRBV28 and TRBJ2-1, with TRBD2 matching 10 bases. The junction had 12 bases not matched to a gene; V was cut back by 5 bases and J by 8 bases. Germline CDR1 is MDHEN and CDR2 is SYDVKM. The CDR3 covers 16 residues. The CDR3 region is CASSPFRSSGSHEQFF. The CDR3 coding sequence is TGTGCCAGCAGTCCATTTCGGTCTAGCGGGAGCCATGAGCAGTTCTTC. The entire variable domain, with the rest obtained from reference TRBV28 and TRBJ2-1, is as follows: DVKVTQSSRYLVKRTGEKVFLECVQDMDHENMFWYRQDPGLGLRLIYFSYDVKMKEKGDIPEGYSVSREKKERFSLILESASTNQTSMYLCASSPFRSSGSHEQFFGPGTRLTVL.

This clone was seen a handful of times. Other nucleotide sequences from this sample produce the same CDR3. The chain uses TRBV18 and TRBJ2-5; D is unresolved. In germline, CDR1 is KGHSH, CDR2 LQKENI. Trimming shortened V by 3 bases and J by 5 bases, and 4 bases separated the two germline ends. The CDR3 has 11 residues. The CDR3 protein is CASSPRETQYF. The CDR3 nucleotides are TGTGCCAGCTCACCGAGGGAGACCCAGTACTTC. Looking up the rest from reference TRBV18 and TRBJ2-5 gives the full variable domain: NAGVMQNPRHLVRRRGQEARLRCSPMKGHSHVYWYRQLPEEGLKFMVYLQKENIIDESGMPKERFSAEFPKEGPSILRIQQVVRGDSAAYFCASSPRETQYFGPGTRLLVL.

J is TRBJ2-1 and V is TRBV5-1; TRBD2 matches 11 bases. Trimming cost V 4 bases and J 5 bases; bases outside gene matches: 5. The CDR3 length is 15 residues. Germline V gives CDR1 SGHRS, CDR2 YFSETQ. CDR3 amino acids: CASSPTSGIDNEQFF. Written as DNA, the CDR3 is TGCGCCAGCAGCCCGACTAGCGGGATTGACAATGAGCAGTTCTTC.

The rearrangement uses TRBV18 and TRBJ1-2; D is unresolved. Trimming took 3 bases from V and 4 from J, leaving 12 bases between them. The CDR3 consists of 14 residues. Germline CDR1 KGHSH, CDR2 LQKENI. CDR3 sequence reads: CASSPRPGIYGYTF. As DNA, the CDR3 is TGTGCCAGCTCACCGCGACCAGGCATCTATGGCTACACCTTC.

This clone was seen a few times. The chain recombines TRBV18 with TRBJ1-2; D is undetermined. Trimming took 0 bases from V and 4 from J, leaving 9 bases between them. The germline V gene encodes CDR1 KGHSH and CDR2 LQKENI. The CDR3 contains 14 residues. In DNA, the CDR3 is TGTGCCAGCTCACCACCTAGTTTCGGCTATGGCTACACCTTC. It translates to CASSPPSFGYGYTF.

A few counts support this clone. The CDR3 region has the DNA TGTGCCAGCAGACCTACTAGCGGGACCTACAATGAGCAGTTCTTC. Translating gives CASRPTSGTYNEQFF. This chain links TRBV7-9 with TRBJ2-1, with 10 positions matching TRBD2. Germline V lookup: CDR1 SEHNR, CDR2 FQNEAQ (reference sequence). The length of the CDR3 is 15 residues. Trimming took 6 bases from V and 2 from J; bases not matched to a gene: 4.

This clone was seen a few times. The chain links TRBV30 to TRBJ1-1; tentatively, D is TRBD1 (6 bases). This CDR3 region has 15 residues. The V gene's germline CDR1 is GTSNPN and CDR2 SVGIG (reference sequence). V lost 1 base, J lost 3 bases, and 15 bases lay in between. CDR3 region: CAWSGDRNLDTEAFF. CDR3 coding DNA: TGTGCCTGGAGTGGTGACAGGAATCTTGACACTGAAGCTTTCTTT.

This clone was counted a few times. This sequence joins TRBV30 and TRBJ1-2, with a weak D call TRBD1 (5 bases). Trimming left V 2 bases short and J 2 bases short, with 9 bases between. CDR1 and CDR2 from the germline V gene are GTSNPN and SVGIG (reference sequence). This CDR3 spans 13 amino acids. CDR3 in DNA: TGTGCCTGGAGTCCCGACAGAAACTATGGCTACACCTTC. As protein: CAWSPDRNYGYTF.

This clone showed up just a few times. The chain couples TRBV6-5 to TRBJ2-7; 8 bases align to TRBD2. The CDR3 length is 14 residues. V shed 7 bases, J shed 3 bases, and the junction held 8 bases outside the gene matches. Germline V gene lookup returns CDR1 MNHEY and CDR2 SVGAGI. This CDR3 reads CASKRREGVYEQYF. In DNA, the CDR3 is TGTGCCAGCAAGCGACGGGAGGGCGTCTACGAGCAGTACTTC.

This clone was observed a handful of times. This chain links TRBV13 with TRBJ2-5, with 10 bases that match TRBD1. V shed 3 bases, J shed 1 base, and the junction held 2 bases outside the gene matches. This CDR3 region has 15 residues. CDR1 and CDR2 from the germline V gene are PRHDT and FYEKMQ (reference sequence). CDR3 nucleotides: TGTGCCAGCAGCTTCAGACAGGGGGCCCAAGAGACCCAGTACTTC. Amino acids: CASSFRQGAQETQYF.